This T cell receptor beta chain stems from a study of early T cells in non-severe SARS-CoV-2 infection. Study-wide background: With bulk RNA from unsorted whole blood as input, sequencing yielded unpaired chains. Study-level results: VDJdb matches were skewed toward anti-spike CD8 T cell responses.

This clonotype came up many times. Its specificity is not known. Individually, cDNA molecules had unique molecular identifiers attached to them. TCRdb called the 5' RACE reads again in MiXCR, with one record for every CDR3 protein. This table has tens of thousands of distinct CDR3 sequences, around 13% appearing once. The CDR3 covers 13 residues. Looked up from germline, CDR1 is MDHEN and CDR2 is SYDVKM. Trimming pared 5 bases from V and 0 bases from J, leaving 8 bases between. Sequenced: whole blood. The TCR originated in an adult who was a healthcare worker with PCR-confirmed SARS-CoV-2 infection or an uninfected control (not recorded which). The genes are TRBV28 and TRBJ2-7; D is unresolved. The DNA for the CDR3 is TGTGCCAGCAGTCCCCCACTCTCCTACGAGCAGTACTTC. Protein: CASSPPLSYEQYF.